Following are 32 T cell receptor beta chains from one sample sequenced in a study of technical replicates of blood from a handful of donors (TCRdb year 2017). Libraries were prepared through the immunoSEQ multiplex PCR assay. TCRdb re-hosts the immuneACCESS table, in-frame sequences only. Its copies lack some clones; in the studies checked, an unresolved V gene accounts for under half of them, and the cause for the rest is not known. This sample comprises tens of thousands of clones, over 75% of them detected only once. The ten biggest clones cover less than 5% of the sample. The sequenced sample consisted of PBMCs. Receptor source: a human donor in good health. Some clones in this sample may be carry-over from other donors' samples.

In nucleotides, the CDR3 is TGTGCCAGCCGGAACAGGGGCCAAGGGGTAGAAGCTTTCTTT. This sequence encodes CASRNRGQGVEAFF. This chain connects TRBV19 to TRBJ1-1; TRBD1 agrees at 7 bases. The junction had 15 bases not matched to a gene; V was cut back by 9 bases and J by 8 bases. Germline V gives CDR1 LNHDA, CDR2 SQIVND (reference sequence). This CDR3 has 14 amino acids.

The V call is TRBV4-3, the J call TRBJ1-2, with TRBD1 as a possible D gene (6 bases). With 1 base removed from V and 8 bases from J, the gap between germline ends came to 17 bases. The CDR3 sequence is 15 residues long. The germline CDR1 and CDR2 sequences are LGHNA and YSLEER. The CDR3 reads CASSQVIQGSRGYTF. The DNA of the CDR3 is TGCGCCAGCAGCCAAGTTATCCAGGGGTCACGGGGCTACACCTTC.

The gene calls are TRBV5-1 and TRBJ2-2; 7 bases map to TRBD1. Per germline, CDR1 SGHRS and CDR2 YFSETQ. The CDR3 runs 15 residues. The J segment lost 1 base and the V segment lost 3 bases, leaving 3 bases of the junction unmatched. CDR3 in amino acids: CASSSRTGNTGELFF. In nucleotides, the CDR3 is TGCGCCAGCAGCTCCCGGACAGGGAACACCGGGGAGCTGTTTTTT.

The rearrangement uses TRBV4-2 and TRBJ2-3; 9 nucleotides line up with TRBD2. The trim removed 4 bases at V and 4 bases at J, leaving 9 bases unmatched. CDR3 size: 16 residues. CDR1 and CDR2 from the germline V gene are LGHNA and YNFKEQ. CDR3 region: CASSPSLAGVADTQYF. The DNA for the CDR3 is TGTGCCAGCAGCCCATCATTAGCGGGAGTCGCAGATACGCAGTATTTT.

The chain has TRBV5-6 and TRBJ2-1, with no clear D. The CDR3 loop spans 15 amino acids. CDR1 SGHDT and CDR2 YYEEEE come from the germline V gene. Trimming removed 0 bases from V and 0 bases from J, with 7 bases in between. Here the CDR3 DNA reads TGTGCCAGCAGCTTGGACTATTTCTCCTACAATGAGCAGTTCTTC. Protein sequence: CASSLDYFSYNEQFF.

The rearrangement joins TRBV9 to TRBJ2-2, with TRBD2 identical over 7 bases. The CDR3 length is 15 residues. V lost 6 bases to trimming and J lost 0 bases; unmatched junction nucleotides: 5. Germline-derived CDR1 and CDR2 are SGDLS and YYNGEE. The CDR3 bases are TGTGCCAGCAAACAGGCGGGGGCGAACACCGGGGAGCTGTTTTTT. Translation: CASKQAGANTGELFF. The entire variable domain, with the rest obtained from reference TRBV9 and TRBJ2-2, is as follows: DSGVTQTPKHLITATGQRVTLRCSPRSGDLSVYWYQQSLDQGLQFLIQYYNGEERAKGNILERFSAQQFPDLHSELNLSSLELGDSALYFCASKQAGANTGELFFGEGSRLTVL.

The genes are TRBV7-8 and TRBJ2-5, with a weak D call TRBD2 (6 bases). The germline V gene has CDR1 SGHVS and CDR2 FQNEAQ. The CDR3 consists of 14 residues. The V and J ends lost 1 base and 6 bases respectively, with 12 bases between them. This CDR3 is CASSLGPSVQTQYF. The CDR3 DNA follows: TGTGCCAGCAGCTTAGGCCCTAGCGTACAGACCCAGTACTTC.

The CDR3 nucleotides are TGTGCCAGCAGCCAATTCAGGGACAGTAACTATGGCTACACCTTC. Amino acid sequence: CASSQFRDSNYGYTF. V is TRBV16 and J is TRBJ1-2, with 7 nucleotides matching TRBD1. Looked up from germline, CDR1 is KGHSY and CDR2 is FQNENV. This CDR3 has 15 residues. V lost 1 base and J lost 1; bases outside the gene matches: 3.

The CDR3 DNA is TGTGCCAGCAGTTACCGTCCCCCCTACTCCTACGAGCAGTACTTC. This encodes CASSYRPPYSYEQYF. The chain couples TRBV6-5 to TRBJ2-7; D gene ambiguous. This CDR3 region has 15 residues. V was clipped by 2 bases and J by 0 bases, with 11 bases between them. Germline CDR1 reads MNHEY; CDR2 reads SVGAGI.

This chain links TRBV11-3 with TRBJ2-2, with D hard to call. The CDR3 sequence is 13 residues long. The germline V gene encodes CDR1 SGHNT and CDR2 YENEEA. The germline V and J ends were trimmed by 4 bases and 5 bases, with 8 bases remaining between them. This CDR3 reads CASSSRSTGELFF. In nucleotides, the CDR3 is TGTGCCAGCAGCTCGCGGAGTACCGGGGAGCTGTTTTTT.

This chain uses TRBV6-6 with TRBJ2-3; 9 nucleotides match TRBD2. Looked up from germline, CDR1 is MNHNY and CDR2 is SVGAGI (reference sequence). The CDR3 spans 16 residues. J gave up 3 bases and V 8 bases, and 12 bases lay outside the gene matches. CDR3 in amino acids: CASRATSGSYTDTQYF. The CDR3 nucleotides are TGTGCCAGCCGCGCAACTAGCGGGTCTTATACAGATACGCAGTATTTT.

This clone is a singleton in its sample. This rearrangement joins TRBV29-1 to TRBJ1-1; 9 positions agree with TRBD1. This CDR3 region has 13 residues. In germline, CDR1 is SQVTM, CDR2 ANQGSEA. V trimming: 7 bases; J trimming: 4 bases; junction bases outside the gene matches: 7. The CDR3 sequence: CSGIQGAATEAFF. In DNA, the CDR3 is TGCAGCGGAATACAGGGGGCGGCCACTGAAGCTTTCTTT. Full variable domain (missing parts from reference TRBV29-1 and TRBJ1-1): SAVISQKPSRDICQRGTSLTIQCQVDSQVTMMFWYRQQPGQSLTLIATANQGSEATYESGFVIDKFPISRPNLTFSTLTVSNMSPEDSSIYLCSGIQGAATEAFFGQGTRLTVV.

V usage is TRBV5-4 and J usage is TRBJ2-7, with 10 positions matching TRBD2. The CDR3 is 18 residues long. In germline, CDR1 is SGHNT, CDR2 YYREEE (reference sequence). Trimming took 3 bases from V and 5 from J; bases not matched to a gene: 17. Written as DNA, the CDR3 is TGTGCCAGCAGCTGGGGCGGGGGCCTAGCGGGAGTTATCAACGAGCAGTACTTC. Amino acid sequence: CASSWGGGLAGVINEQYF.

This clone showed up just a few times. This sequence joins TRBV30 and TRBJ2-3; 8 nucleotides agree with TRBD2. The CDR3 is 17 amino acids. V dropped 2 bases and J dropped 4; count of bases not matched to a gene: 14. Germline loops: CDR1 GTSNPN, CDR2 SVGIG (reference sequence). CDR3 nucleotide sequence: TGTGCCTGGAGTTTACCGGGACCCCGGGAGGGCCCAGATACGCAGTATTTT. This gives the protein CAWSLPGPREGPDTQYF. The entire variable domain, with the rest obtained from reference TRBV30 and TRBJ2-3, is as follows: SQTIHQWPATLVQPVGSPLSLECTVEGTSNPNLYWYRQAAGRGLQLLFYSVGIGQISSEVPQNLSASRPQDRQFILSSKKLLLSDSGFYLCAWSLPGPREGPDTQYFGPGTRLTVL.

This rearrangement joins TRBV2 to TRBJ2-5; tentatively, D is TRBD1 (5 bases). The V gene's germline CDR1 is SNHLY and CDR2 FYNNEI. Trimming removed 2 bases from V and 0 bases from J, with 10 bases in between. The CDR3 has 15 amino acids. CDR3 amino acids: CASSELRAYQETQYF. The CDR3 bases are TGTGCCAGCAGTGAACTCAGGGCATACCAAGAGACCCAGTACTTC. The whole variable domain, filled in from reference TRBV2 and TRBJ2-5, reads EPEVTQTPSHQVTQMGQEVILRCVPISNHLYFYWYRQILGQKVEFLVSFYNNEISEKSEIFDDQFSVERPDGSNFTLKIRSTKLEDSAMYFCASSELRAYQETQYFGPGTRLLVL.

This rearrangement joins TRBV4-1 to TRBJ1-2; 8 bases map to TRBD1. In germline, CDR1 is MGHRA, CDR2 YSYEKL. The CDR3 spans 15 residues. J lost 0 bases, V lost 3 bases, and 3 bases had no gene match. The CDR3 nucleotides are TGCGCCAGCAGCCACCCGACAGGGGCTAACTATGGCTACACCTTC. Residues: CASSHPTGANYGYTF.

The V and J genes are TRBV11-2 and TRBJ2-2; 7 nucleotides agree with TRBD2. The J segment lost 7 bases and the V segment lost 5 bases, leaving 7 bases of the junction unmatched. The CDR3 covers 14 residues. The germline V gene encodes CDR1 SGHAT and CDR2 FQNNGV. The CDR3 spells CASSARGTGGELFF. In DNA form, the CDR3 reads TGTGCCAGCAGCGCGCGGGGGACTGGCGGGGAGCTGTTTTTT.

The rearrangement links TRBV27 to TRBJ2-1; D call uncertain. CDR3 length equals 12 residues. The V end lost 7 bases, the J end lost 8 bases, and 12 bases lay between the germline ends. Germline CDR1 reads MNHEY; CDR2 reads SMNVEV (reference sequence). The CDR3 coding sequence is TGTGCCAGCACCCCGGGTAGAGATGAGCAGTTCTTC. Amino acids: CASTPGRDEQFF.

This sequence joins TRBV18 and TRBJ1-6; possible D gene TRBD1, 5 bases. Per germline, CDR1 KGHSH and CDR2 LQKENI. V was trimmed by 1 base and J by 7 bases, leaving 17 bases between them. The CDR3 covers 17 residues. The CDR3 protein is CASSPQGRQGGNSPLHF. For the CDR3, the DNA is TGTGCCAGCTCACCACAAGGAAGGCAGGGCGGCAATTCACCCCTCCACTTT.

The chain recombines TRBV7-8 with TRBJ1-1; D perhaps matches TRBD1 (6 bases). This CDR3 has 16 amino acids. Germline values: CDR1 SGHVS, CDR2 FQNEAQ. V lost 3 bases and J 5 bases, leaving 19 bases between the germline ends. The CDR3 region is CASSFRGTGQRTEAFF. The CDR3 DNA sequence: TGTGCCAGCAGCTTCAGAGGAACAGGGCAGCGGACTGAAGCTTTCTTT.

The chain recombines TRBV5-1 with TRBJ2-1, with 9 nucleotides matching TRBD2. V dropped 2 bases and J dropped 5; count of bases not matched to a gene: 5. CDR3 length equals 15 residues. The germline V gene encodes CDR1 SGHRS and CDR2 YFSETQ. The CDR3 reads CASSFIAGVNNEQFF. The CDR3 DNA reads as TGCGCCAGCAGCTTTATAGCGGGAGTGAACAATGAGCAGTTCTTC.

The chain joins TRBV5-4 to TRBJ2-5, with TRBD2 matching over 8 bases. The CDR3 totals 15 residues. With V trimmed by 1 base and J by 2 bases, 4 bases remained unmatched. Germline CDR1 and CDR2: SGHNT and YYREEE (reference sequence). CDR3 nucleotide sequence: TGTGCCAGCAGCTTGAGCGGGGGTTTACAAGAGACCCAGTACTTC. It specifies CASSLSGGLQETQYF.

This chain uses TRBV7-2 with TRBJ2-3; D possibly corresponds to TRBD2 (5 bases). The CDR3 sequence is 15 residues long. Trimming pared 1 base from V and 4 bases from J, leaving 12 bases between. CDR1 is SGHTA and CDR2 is FQGNSA in the germline V gene. The CDR3 sequence: CASSLGAPRADTQYF. For the CDR3, the DNA is TGTGCCAGCAGCTTAGGGGCCCCGAGGGCAGATACGCAGTATTTT.

V gene TRBV6-6 combines with J gene TRBJ1-1; 7 nucleotides match TRBD1. This CDR3 contains 14 residues. Germline loops: CDR1 MNHNY, CDR2 SVGAGI (reference sequence). J lost 3 bases, V lost 5 bases, and 6 bases had no gene match. The CDR3 spells CASSKVDRDTEAFF. The CDR3 nucleotides are TGTGCCAGCAGTAAGGTCGACAGGGACACTGAAGCTTTCTTT.

This clone was seen just once. V usage is TRBV30 and J usage is TRBJ2-1; 9 bases fit TRBD2. The V gene's germline CDR1 is GTSNPN and CDR2 SVGIG (reference sequence). The CDR3 extends over 16 amino acids. V lost 0 bases and J lost 8; bases outside the gene matches: 11. The CDR3 is CAWSVWASGTRDEQFF. CDR3 DNA: TGTGCCTGGAGTGTATGGGCTAGCGGGACAAGGGATGAGCAGTTCTTC.

The table lists this clone with a few counts. The rearrangement joins TRBV4-1 to TRBJ1-5; D is perhaps TRBD1 (5 bases). V gave up 0 bases and J gave up 4 bases, with 16 bases separating them. In germline, CDR1 is MGHRA, CDR2 YSYEKL. The CDR3 is 17 amino acids. The CDR3 DNA is TGCGCCAGCAGCCAAGAAGCCTCGGCGGGGGTTAATCAGCCCCAGCATTTT. It encodes CASSQEASAGVNQPQHF.

This chain connects TRBV2 to TRBJ2-4, with 7 nucleotides matching TRBD1. The CDR3 is 12 residues long. V gave up 7 bases and J gave up 7 bases; unmatched junction bases: 4. The germline gives CDR1 SNHLY, CDR2 FYNNEI. The chain's CDR3 is CASTGQRNIQYF. The CDR3 nucleotides read TGTGCCAGCACGGGACAGCGCAACATTCAGTACTTC. Full variable domain (outside the CDR3, taken from reference TRBV2 and TRBJ2-4): EPEVTQTPSHQVTQMGQEVILRCVPISNHLYFYWYRQILGQKVEFLVSFYNNEISEKSEIFDDQFSVERPDGSNFTLKIRSTKLEDSAMYFCASTGQRNIQYFGAGTRLSVL.

The rearrangement links TRBV18 to TRBJ2-7; 9 bases align to TRBD1. This CDR3 comprises 22 residues. Germline V lookup: CDR1 KGHSH, CDR2 LQKENI. Losses at the gene ends were 5 bases for V and 2 bases for J; bases not matched to a gene: 28. CDR3 DNA: TGTGCCAGCTCAAGCCGGGACAGGGCTTGTTGGGTCGGCCCCTCAAGACCCTACGAGCAGTACTTC. Translating gives CASSSRDRACWVGPSRPYEQYF.

The rearrangement links TRBV7-2 to TRBJ1-2; TRBD1 is a possible D gene (5 bases). This CDR3 spans 15 amino acids. Germline CDR1 and CDR2: SGHTA and FQGNSA. The germline V and J ends were trimmed by 7 bases and 8 bases, with 23 bases remaining between them. The CDR3 spells CASTLSSPGLRGYTF. In DNA form, the CDR3 reads TGTGCCAGCACCCTCTCCAGTCCAGGGTTGAGAGGCTACACCTTC.

The table lists this clone with many counts. The chain uses TRBV28 and TRBJ2-7, with 8 nucleotides matching TRBD1. V lost 5 bases, J lost 2 bases, and 14 bases stayed unmatched. CDR1 is MDHEN and CDR2 is SYDVKM in the germline V gene. The CDR3 is 17 amino acids. The CDR3 region has the DNA TGTGCCAGCAGTCCAGGGACAGGCCGAGGCCTACCCTACGAGCAGTACTTC. It translates to CASSPGTGRGLPYEQYF.

V usage is TRBV6-5 and J usage is TRBJ1-1, with TRBD1 as a possible D gene (5 bases). The CDR3 runs to 15 residues. Germline-derived CDR1 and CDR2 are MNHEY and SVGAGI. Trimming cost V 2 bases and J 5 bases, with 15 bases left between them. The CDR3 DNA follows: TGTGCCAGCAGTTACGCGGGACTCAGAGGGACTGAAGCTTTCTTT. Its protein product is CASSYAGLRGTEAFF.

V gene TRBV2 combines with J gene TRBJ2-2; D is undetermined. Germline V gene sequence: CDR1 SNHLY, CDR2 FYNNEI. The CDR3 sequence is 14 residues long. Trimming left V 7 bases short and J 0 bases short, with 9 bases between. This chain's CDR3 is CASKGSPNTGELFF. CDR3 DNA: TGTGCCAGCAAAGGTAGCCCGAACACCGGGGAGCTGTTTTTT.